This T cell receptor (beta chain) was obtained from a study of blood T cell repertoires in COVID-19 (TCRdb year 2020). With respect to the entire study: Samples covering the acute and convalescent phases of COVID-19 were provided by collaborators in the United States, Italy and Spain. The prospective study material was composed of cDNA or gDNA derived from T cells, B-cell-depleted T cells, or PBMCs. The repertoires were released in a freely available public database meant as a resource for research on the immune response to SARS-CoV-2. Where available, HLA class I and class II types were obtained from metadata supplied by the sample provider rather than from assay-based typing. A de-identified subject ID, COVID-19 status, age in years and sex were almost always included in the sample metadata. The samples were drawn from the first 160 participants of the ongoing ImmuneRACE study and from more than 1,000 subjects provided by 6 global collaborators. Deeply sampled blood TCRbeta repertoires from subjects exposed to, actively infected with, or recovered from COVID-19 were included in the dataset.

TCRbeta CDR3 regions were amplified from genomic DNA by means of the immunoSEQ Assay, a bias-controlled multiplex PCR. In the authors' own workflow: The number of nucleated cells in each sample was estimated from the amplification of reference gene primers within the assay. To quantify the absolute abundance of each unique TCRbeta CDR3 rearrangement, sequence reads were collapsed and filtered. For each sample, productive Simpson clonality was calculated by taking the square root of Simpson's diversity index across productive rearrangements. TCRdb took this table from immuneACCESS and kept in-frame rearrangements with V and J called. Such tables lack part of the clones; where checked against another copy, unresolved V genes explain under half of the gap, and the rest is unexplained. V and J calls and clone size follow that table, whereas D and trimming were derived from the DNA. The sample has roughly 81,000 clones on record, over 70% of them singletons. Over 35% of the sample rests with the top ten.

This clone showed up just once. Its antigen is not yet known. No base quality information exists; no much larger clone differs at one position. Summary of the overall study and its limitations: The amount of clinical and demographic metadata varied by source and participant and was provided uncurated.

V loses 4 bases, J loses 6 bases, and the germline ends lie 17 bases apart. The CDR1 and CDR2 encoded by the germline V gene are MNHEY and SVGAGI. Including cysteine and phenylalanine, the CDR3 has 15 amino acids. The read is trimmed to its CDR3 DNA, 45 bases read in frame from base 1. Whole blood was collected in K2EDTA tubes by collaborating institutions according to the institutions' own protocols. For TCRbeta analysis, collaborators shipped samples in one of three forms: frozen whole blood, isolated PBMCs, or DNA extracted from either of those sample types. This clonotype was sampled from a man older than 75 with active or convalescent COVID-19. Sequencing was performed on peripheral blood. The rearranged segments are TRBV6-5 and TRBJ2-3; the D gene remains uncertain. The DNA reads TGTGCCAGCAGTTCCGAGACTCCTGCACGGGATACGCAGTATTTT. Its amino acids are CASSSETPARDTQYF.